Many counts were recorded for the clone carrying this T cell receptor (beta chain). Its specificity is not known. This entry is derived from a study of response to subunit inactivated influenza vaccine. Whole-study findings and limits: There was a suggestion from the authors that each seasonal influenza vaccination recruits few new T cells.

With V trimmed by 5 bases and J by 5 bases, 4 bases remained unmatched. The CDR3 sequence is 16 residues long. TCRdb called the RT-PCR reads again in MiXCR, with one record for every CDR3 protein. Found here are fewer than 800,000 distinct CDR3 sequences, 15% to 18% of them singletons; the top ten hold 9.5% to 13%. This sequence was found in a man in his forties or fifties who received an inactivated influenza vaccine. The chain combines TRBV12-3 or TRBV12-4 with TRBJ2-2; 14 bases line up with TRBD2. This sample comprised PBMCs from blood, obtained about 12 days after vaccination. This CDR3 reads CASSPGLAGGTGELFF. DNA for the CDR3: TGTGCCAGCAGTCCAGGACTAGCGGGGGGTACCGGGGAGCTGTTTTTT.